This TCR beta chain derives from a study of OX40 agonist ivuxolimab in advanced cancers. About the study: Dose-escalation cases comprised hepatocellular carcinoma, melanoma, renal cell or head and neck cancer.

There are a few counts of this clone. The antigen is not known. The protocol was immunoSEQ multiplex PCR, while the TCRdb copy is restricted to in-frame clones and leaves out a portion. This sample carries 65,000 to 90,000 clones, roughly 78% of them seen once, and the ten largest clones take approximately 5%. General study findings and limits: Which antigen the expanded peripheral T cells recognized is unknown. Among the lowest peripheral clonal expansion occurred in 0.1-3.0 mg/kg partial responders. Relative to CD4+, CD8+ T cells held more expanded clones on average.

The sequence was collected from an adult with an advanced solid tumor such as melanoma, head and neck, liver or kidney cancer. The starting material was CD4+ or CD8+ T cells sorted from blood, obtained in a trial of the OX40 agonist ivuxolimab.

CDR3 DNA sequence: TGTGCCAGCAGCTTAGTAGCGGGAGTAGCTGGGGCCAACGTCCTGACTTTC. Amino acid sequence: CASSLVAGVAGANVLTF. This chain connects TRBV7-2 to TRBJ2-6, with 9 bases aligning to TRBD2. This CDR3 spans 17 amino acids. Germline CDR1 reads SGHTA; CDR2 reads FQGNSA. Germline trimming cut 1 base from V and 2 bases from J; bases unmatched to any gene: 3.